This TCR beta chain stems from a study of T-cell memory formation after mild COVID-19. Researchers used 5'RACE with constant-segment primers to make TCR alpha and TCR beta cDNA libraries that carry sample barcodes and UMIs. One entry per CDR3 protein results from TCRdb running MiXCR on the 5' RACE reads. The repertoire consists of around 340,000 distinct CDR3 sequences, with roughly 20% occurring once and the leading ten covering around an eighth. V was cut by 5 bases and J by 5 bases, with 21 bases left in between. CDR1 and CDR2 from the germline V gene are LNHNV and YYDKDF (reference sequence). CDR3 length equals 17 residues. This clonotype has a handful of counts.

The sequenced sample consisted of PBMCs or a T cell subset sorted from them (not recorded which). The sequence derives from an adult woman who had mild COVID-19 (a few samples of this study predate the infection). Cell type and time point are not known. The chain has TRBV15 and TRBJ1-4, with D perhaps TRBD1 (6 bases). Here the CDR3 reads CATSGQSLDRTNEKLFF. In DNA, the CDR3 is TGTGCCACCAGCGGTCAATCCCTTGACAGGACAAATGAAAAACTGTTTTTT.